This T cell receptor (beta chain) was sequenced in a study of Graves' ophthalmopathy and Graves' hyperthyroidism. Whole-study results and caveats: Blood also carried most expanded thyroid clonotypes exceeding 0.001 frequency.

Concerning this clonotype: The antigen is undetermined.

Additional autoimmune diseases, uncontrolled infections, pregnancy or lactation disqualified patients. TCR beta CDR3 regions were amplified from RNA transcripts. Second-round multiplex PCR followed a first-round RT-PCR using HTBI primers. TCRdb redid the calling of the multiplex PCR reads with MiXCR, one entry per CDR3 protein. The table lists approximately 1.2 million distinct CDR3 sequences, 35% to 40% of them singletons. The germline V gene encodes CDR1 DFQATT and CDR2 SNEGSKA (reference sequence). CDR3 size: 16 residues. Germline trimming cut 0 bases from V and 2 bases from J; bases unmatched to any gene: 4.

The chain is built from TRBV20-1 and TRBJ2-5, with 12 bases that match TRBD2. The sample consisted of peripheral blood or thyroid tissue (not recorded which). This TCR derives from an adult man with Graves' hyperthyroidism. The CDR3 DNA follows: TGCAGTGCTAGAGATCCGACTAGCGGGAGACAAGAGACCCAGTACTTC. Translation: CSARDPTSGRQETQYF.